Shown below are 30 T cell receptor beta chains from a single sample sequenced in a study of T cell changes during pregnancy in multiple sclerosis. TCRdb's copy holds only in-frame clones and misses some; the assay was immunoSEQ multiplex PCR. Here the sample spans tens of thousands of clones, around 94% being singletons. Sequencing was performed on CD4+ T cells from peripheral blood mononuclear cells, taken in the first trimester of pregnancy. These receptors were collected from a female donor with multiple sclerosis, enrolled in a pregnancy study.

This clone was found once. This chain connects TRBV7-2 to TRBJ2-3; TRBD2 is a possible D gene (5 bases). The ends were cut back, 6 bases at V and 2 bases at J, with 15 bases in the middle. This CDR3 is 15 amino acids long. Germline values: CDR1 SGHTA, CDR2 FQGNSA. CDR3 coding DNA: TGTGCCAGCAGTCAGGCGGGCGGAACCACAGATACGCAGTATTTT. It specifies CASSQAGGTTDTQYF.

CDR3 nucleotides: TGTGCCAGCAGCAGAGGGGAGGCAGAGACCCAGTACTTC. This sequence encodes CASSRGEAETQYF. V gene TRBV6-5 combines with J gene TRBJ2-5, with a tentative D call TRBD2 (6 bases). The CDR3 runs to 13 residues. Germline CDR1 reads MNHEY; CDR2 reads SVGAGI. Between the trimmed V and J ends, which lost 6 bases and 4 bases, there was a span of 12 bases.

The DNA of the CDR3 is TGTGCCAGCAGCCAGGGACAGCATAATTCACCCCTCCACTTT. It encodes CASSQGQHNSPLHF. The chain has TRBV7-2 and TRBJ1-6; TRBD1 aligns across 7 bases. V shed 5 bases and J 5 bases; nucleotides not matched to a gene: 3. CDR1 and CDR2 from the germline V gene are SGHTA and FQGNSA. The CDR3 consists of 14 residues.

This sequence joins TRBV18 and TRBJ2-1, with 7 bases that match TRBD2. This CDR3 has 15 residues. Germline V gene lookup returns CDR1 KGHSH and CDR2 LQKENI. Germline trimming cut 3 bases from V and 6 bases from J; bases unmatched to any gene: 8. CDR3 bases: TGTGCCAGCTCACCCCGACGGGGGGAGGGCAATGAGCAGTTCTTC. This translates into CASSPRRGEGNEQFF. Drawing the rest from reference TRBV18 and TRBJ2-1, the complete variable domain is NAGVMQNPRHLVRRRGQEARLRCSPMKGHSHVYWYRQLPEEGLKFMVYLQKENIIDESGMPKERFSAEFPKEGPSILRIQQVVRGDSAAYFCASSPRRGEGNEQFFGPGTRLTVL.

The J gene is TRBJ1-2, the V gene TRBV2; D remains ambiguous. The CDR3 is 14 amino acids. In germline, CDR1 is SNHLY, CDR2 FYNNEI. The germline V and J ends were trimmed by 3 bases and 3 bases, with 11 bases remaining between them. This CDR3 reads CASSDGVADYGYTF. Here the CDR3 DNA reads TGTGCCAGCAGTGACGGGGTTGCGGACTATGGCTACACCTTC.

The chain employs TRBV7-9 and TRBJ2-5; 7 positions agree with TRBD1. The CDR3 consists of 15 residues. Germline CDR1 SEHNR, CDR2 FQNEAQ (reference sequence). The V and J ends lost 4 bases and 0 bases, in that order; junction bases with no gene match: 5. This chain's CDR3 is CASSSATGYQETQYF. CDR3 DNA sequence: TGTGCCAGCAGCTCAGCGACAGGGTACCAAGAGACCCAGTACTTC.

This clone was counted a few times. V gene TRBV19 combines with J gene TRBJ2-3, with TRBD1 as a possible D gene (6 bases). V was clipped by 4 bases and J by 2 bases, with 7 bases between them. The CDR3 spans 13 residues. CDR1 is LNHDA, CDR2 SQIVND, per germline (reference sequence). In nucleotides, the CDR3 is TGTGCCAGTAGTAACAGGGACACAGATACGCAGTATTTT. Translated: CASSNRDTDTQYF.

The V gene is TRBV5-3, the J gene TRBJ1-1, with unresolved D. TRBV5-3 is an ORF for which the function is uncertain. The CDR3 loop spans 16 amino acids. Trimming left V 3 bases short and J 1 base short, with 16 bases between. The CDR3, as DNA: TGTGCCAGAAGCTCACATTATCTTACACAGAACACTGAAGCTTTCTTT. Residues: CARSSHYLTQNTEAFF.

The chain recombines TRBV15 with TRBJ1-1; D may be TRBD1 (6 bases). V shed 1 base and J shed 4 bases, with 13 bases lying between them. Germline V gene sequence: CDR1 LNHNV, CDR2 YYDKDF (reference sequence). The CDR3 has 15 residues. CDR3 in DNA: TGTGCCACCAGCAGAGGGGGCAGGGGACCCACTGAAGCTTTCTTT. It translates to CATSRGGRGPTEAFF.

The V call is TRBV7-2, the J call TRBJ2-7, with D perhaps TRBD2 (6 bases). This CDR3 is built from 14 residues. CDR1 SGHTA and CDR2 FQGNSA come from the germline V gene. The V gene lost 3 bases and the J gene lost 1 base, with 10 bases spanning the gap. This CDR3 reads CASSLGLSSYEQYF. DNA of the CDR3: TGTGCCAGCAGCTTGGGACTGTCATCCTACGAGCAGTACTTC.

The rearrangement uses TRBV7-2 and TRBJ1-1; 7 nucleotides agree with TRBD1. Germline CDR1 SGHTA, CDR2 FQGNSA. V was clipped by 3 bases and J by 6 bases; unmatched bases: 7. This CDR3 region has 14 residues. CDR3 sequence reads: CASSFRKGAPEAFF. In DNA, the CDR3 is TGTGCCAGCAGCTTTAGAAAGGGGGCCCCTGAAGCTTTCTTT.

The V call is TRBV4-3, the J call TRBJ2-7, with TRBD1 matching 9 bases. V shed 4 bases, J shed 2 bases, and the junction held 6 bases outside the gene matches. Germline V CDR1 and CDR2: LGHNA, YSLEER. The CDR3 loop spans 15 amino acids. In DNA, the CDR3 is TGCGCCAGCAGCCGTCACCGACAGGGGGCCTACGAGCAGTACTTC. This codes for CASSRHRQGAYEQYF.

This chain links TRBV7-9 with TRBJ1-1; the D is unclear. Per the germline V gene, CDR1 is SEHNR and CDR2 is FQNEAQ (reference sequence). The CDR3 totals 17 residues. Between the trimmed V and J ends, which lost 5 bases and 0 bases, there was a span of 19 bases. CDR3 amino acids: CASSPPDTTFVNTEAFF. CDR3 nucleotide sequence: TGTGCCAGCAGCCCACCCGACACGACCTTTGTGAACACTGAAGCTTTCTTT.

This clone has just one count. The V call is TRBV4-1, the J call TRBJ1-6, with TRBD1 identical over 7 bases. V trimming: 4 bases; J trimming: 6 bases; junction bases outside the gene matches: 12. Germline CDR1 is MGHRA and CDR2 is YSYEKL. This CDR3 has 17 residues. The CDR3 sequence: CASSRGYGTDFNSPLHF. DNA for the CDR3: TGCGCCAGCAGCCGGGGGTATGGGACAGACTTTAATTCACCCCTCCACTTT.

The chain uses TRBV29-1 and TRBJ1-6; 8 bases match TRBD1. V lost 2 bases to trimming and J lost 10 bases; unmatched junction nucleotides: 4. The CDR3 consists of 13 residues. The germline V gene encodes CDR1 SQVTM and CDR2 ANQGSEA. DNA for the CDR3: TGCAGCGTTGAACAGGGGGCAGGATCACCCCTCCACTTT. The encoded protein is CSVEQGAGSPLHF.

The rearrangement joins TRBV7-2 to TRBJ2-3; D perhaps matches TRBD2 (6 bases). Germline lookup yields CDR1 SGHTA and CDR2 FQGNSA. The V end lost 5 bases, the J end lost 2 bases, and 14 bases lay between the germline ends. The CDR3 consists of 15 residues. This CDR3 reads CASSPGRGSTDTQYF. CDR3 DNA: TGTGCCAGCAGCCCCGGCCGGGGGTCCACAGATACGCAGTATTTT.

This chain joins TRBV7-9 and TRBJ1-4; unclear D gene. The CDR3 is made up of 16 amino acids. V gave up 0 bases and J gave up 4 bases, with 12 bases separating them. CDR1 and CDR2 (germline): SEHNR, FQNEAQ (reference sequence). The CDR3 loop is CASSLALQTVNEKLFF. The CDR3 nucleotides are TGTGCCAGCAGCTTAGCTCTTCAGACTGTTAATGAAAAACTGTTTTTT. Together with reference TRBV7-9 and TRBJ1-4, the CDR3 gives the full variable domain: DTGVSQNPRHKITKRGQNVTFRCDPISEHNRLYWYRQTLGQGPEFLTYFQNEAQLEKSRLLSDRFSAERPKGSFSTLEIQRTEQGDSAMYLCASSLALQTVNEKLFFGSGTQLSVL.

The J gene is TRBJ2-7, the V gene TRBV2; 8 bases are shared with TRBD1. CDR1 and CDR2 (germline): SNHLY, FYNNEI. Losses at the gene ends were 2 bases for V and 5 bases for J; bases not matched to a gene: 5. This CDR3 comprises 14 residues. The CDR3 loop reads CASSELGQDHEQYF. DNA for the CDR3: TGTGCCAGCAGTGAATTGGGACAGGATCACGAGCAGTACTTC.

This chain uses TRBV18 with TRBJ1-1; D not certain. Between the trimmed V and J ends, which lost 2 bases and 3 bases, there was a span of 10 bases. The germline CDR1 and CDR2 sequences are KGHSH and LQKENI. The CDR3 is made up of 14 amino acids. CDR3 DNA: TGTGCCAGCTCACCAACAGCCTACTACACTGAAGCTTTCTTT. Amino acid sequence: CASSPTAYYTEAFF.

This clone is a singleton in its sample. CDR3 sequence (DNA): TGTGCCAGCAGTGAGGGACTAGCGGGCGAGCAGTTCTTC. Translated, it gives CASSEGLAGEQFF. The V gene is TRBV11-2, the J gene TRBJ2-1, with 12 bases lining up with TRBD2. The CDR3 covers 13 residues. The germline CDR1 and CDR2 sequences are SGHAT and FQNNGV. Trimming at V came to 6 bases and at J to 10 bases, leaving 4 bases not matched to a gene.

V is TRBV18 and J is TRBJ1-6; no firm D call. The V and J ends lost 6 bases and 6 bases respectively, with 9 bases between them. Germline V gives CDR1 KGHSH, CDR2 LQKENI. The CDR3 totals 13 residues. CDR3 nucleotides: TGTGCCAGCTCCCCAGCGGGTAATTCACCCCTCCACTTT. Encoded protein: CASSPAGNSPLHF. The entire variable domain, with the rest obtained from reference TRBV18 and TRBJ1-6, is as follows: NAGVMQNPRHLVRRRGQEARLRCSPMKGHSHVYWYRQLPEEGLKFMVYLQKENIIDESGMPKERFSAEFPKEGPSILRIQQVVRGDSAAYFCASSPAGNSPLHFGNGTRLTVT.

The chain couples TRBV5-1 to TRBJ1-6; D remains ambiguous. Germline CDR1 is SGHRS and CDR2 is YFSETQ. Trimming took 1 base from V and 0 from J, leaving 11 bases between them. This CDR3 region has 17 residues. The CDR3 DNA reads TGCGCCAGCAGCTTGCAGGTTCTGGGCTCCTATAATTCACCCCTCCACTTT. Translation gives CASSLQVLGSYNSPLHF.

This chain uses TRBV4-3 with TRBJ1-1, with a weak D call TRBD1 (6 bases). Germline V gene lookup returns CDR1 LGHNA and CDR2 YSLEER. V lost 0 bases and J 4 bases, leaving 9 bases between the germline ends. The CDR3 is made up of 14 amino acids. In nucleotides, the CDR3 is TGCGCCAGCAGCCAAGATCCAGGGGTCACTGAAGCTTTCTTT. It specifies CASSQDPGVTEAFF.

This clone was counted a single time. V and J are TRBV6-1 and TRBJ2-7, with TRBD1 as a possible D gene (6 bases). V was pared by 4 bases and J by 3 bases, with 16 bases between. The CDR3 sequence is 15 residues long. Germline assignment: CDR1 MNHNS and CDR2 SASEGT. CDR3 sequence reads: CASSGGWDTFYEQYF. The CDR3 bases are TGTGCCAGCAGTGGTGGCTGGGACACCTTCTACGAGCAGTACTTC.

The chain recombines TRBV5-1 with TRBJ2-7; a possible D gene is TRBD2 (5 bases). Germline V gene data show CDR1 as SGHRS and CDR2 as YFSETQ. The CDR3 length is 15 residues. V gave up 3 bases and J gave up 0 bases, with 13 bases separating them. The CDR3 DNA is TGCGCCAGCAGCTCGTCAGCGGAGAGCTCCTACGAGCAGTACTTC. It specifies CASSSSAESSYEQYF.

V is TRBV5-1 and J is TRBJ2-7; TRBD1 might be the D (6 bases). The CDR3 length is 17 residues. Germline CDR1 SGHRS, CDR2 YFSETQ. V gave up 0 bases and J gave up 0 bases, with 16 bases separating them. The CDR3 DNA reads TGCGCCAGCAGCTTGGATCCCACAGGGCCTAACTCCTACGAGCAGTACTTC. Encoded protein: CASSLDPTGPNSYEQYF.

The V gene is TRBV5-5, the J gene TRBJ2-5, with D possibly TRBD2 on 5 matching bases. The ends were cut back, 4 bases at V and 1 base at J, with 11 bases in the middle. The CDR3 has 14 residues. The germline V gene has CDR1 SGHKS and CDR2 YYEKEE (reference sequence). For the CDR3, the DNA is TGTGCCAGCAGCCCGGAGGCAGCCCAAGAGACCCAGTACTTC. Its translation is CASSPEAAQETQYF.

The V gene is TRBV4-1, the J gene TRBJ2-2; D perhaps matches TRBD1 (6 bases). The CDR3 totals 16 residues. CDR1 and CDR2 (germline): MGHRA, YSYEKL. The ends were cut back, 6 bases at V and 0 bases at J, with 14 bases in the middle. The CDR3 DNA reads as TGCGCCAGCAGGAGGGACACAGATACGAACACCGGGGAGCTGTTTTTT. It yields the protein CASRRDTDTNTGELFF.

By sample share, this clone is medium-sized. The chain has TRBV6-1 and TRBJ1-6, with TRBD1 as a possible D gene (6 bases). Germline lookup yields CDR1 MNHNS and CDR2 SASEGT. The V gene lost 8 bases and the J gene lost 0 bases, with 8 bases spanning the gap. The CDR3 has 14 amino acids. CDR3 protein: CASGTSSYNSPLHF. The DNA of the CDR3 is TGTGCCAGCGGGACAAGCTCCTATAATTCACCCCTCCACTTT.

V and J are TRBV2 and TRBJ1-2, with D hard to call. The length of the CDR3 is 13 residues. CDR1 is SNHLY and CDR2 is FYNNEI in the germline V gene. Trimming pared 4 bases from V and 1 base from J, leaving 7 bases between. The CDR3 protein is CASSGGVNYGYTF. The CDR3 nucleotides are TGTGCCAGCAGTGGGGGAGTTAACTATGGCTACACCTTC.